This TCR beta chain was sequenced during a study of human T cells and chemical hapten exposure. For the study at large: The use of 2% DPC on approximately 2 cm by approximately 2 cm of upper inner arm skin constituted sensitization.

Specified time point: patch test 1, 2 weeks after DPC sensitization. Treatment indicated: therapeutic diphenylcyclopropenone sensitization with weekly scalp DPC. Library preparation tagged each individual cDNA molecule with a unique molecular identifier. TCRdb reprocessed the RACE reads via MiXCR and lists one record per CDR3 protein. The sample gives 370,000 or so distinct CDR3 sequences, about 4.4% of which show up once; 2% to 2.5% is in the top ten. The V gene's germline CDR1 is SGHRS and CDR2 YFSETQ. CDR3 size: 14 residues. Deletions cut 3 bases from V and 3 bases from J, with 13 bases between. This receptor was taken from a woman between 45 and 65 years old with alopecia areata. Some clones in this sample may be carry-over from other donors' samples. The sequencing here drew on whole blood, taken in connection with sensitization to the hapten diphenylcyclopropenone (DPC). The V call is TRBV5-1, the J call TRBJ2-7; TRBD1 is a possible D gene (6 bases). CDR3 amino acids: CASSSYGTNYEQYF. Written as DNA, the CDR3 is TGCGCCAGCAGCTCCTACGGGACAAACTACGAGCAGTACTTC.